This T cell receptor beta chain was sequenced during a study of T-cell memory formation after mild COVID-19. Study findings and constraints: Mainly in CM and EM were contracting CD4+ clones; CD8+ were in EMRA. A subset of responding clones appeared in pre-infection memory, suggesting cross-reactive memory joined. CD4+ bias marked clones expanding day 15 to 37, unlike balanced contracting clones.

This clonotype has more than one count but fewer than ten. Its target is unknown. This CDR3 is 13 amino acids long. The germline V gene encodes CDR1 MNHNS and CDR2 SASEGT. The trim removed 8 bases at V and 6 bases at J, leaving 5 bases unmatched. One entry per CDR3 protein results from TCRdb running MiXCR on the 5' RACE reads. Altogether a few hundred thousand distinct CDR3 sequences are present, about 21% being singletons, with the ten largest covering about 12%. The specimen was PBMCs or a T cell subset sorted from them (not recorded which). The TCR comes from an adult woman who had mild COVID-19 (a few samples of this study predate the infection). Cell type and time point are not known. The gene calls are TRBV6-1 and TRBJ2-1; 9 bases align to TRBD1. CDR3 DNA: TGTGCCAGCTCCGGGACAGGGACCAATGAGCAGTTCTTC. Amino acid sequence: CASSGTGTNEQFF.